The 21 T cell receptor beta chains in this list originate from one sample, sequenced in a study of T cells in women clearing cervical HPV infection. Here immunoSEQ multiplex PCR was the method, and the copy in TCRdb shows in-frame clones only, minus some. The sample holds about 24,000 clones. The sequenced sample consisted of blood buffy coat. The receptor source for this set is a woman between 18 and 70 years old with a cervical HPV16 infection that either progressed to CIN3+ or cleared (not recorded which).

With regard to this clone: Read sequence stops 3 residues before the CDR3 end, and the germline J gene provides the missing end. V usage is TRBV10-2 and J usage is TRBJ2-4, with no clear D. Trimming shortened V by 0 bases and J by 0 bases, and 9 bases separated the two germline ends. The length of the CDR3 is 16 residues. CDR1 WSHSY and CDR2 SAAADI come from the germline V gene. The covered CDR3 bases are TGCGCCAGCAGTGAGTCGAGAACAGTAGCCAAAAACATT. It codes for CASSESRTVAKNI. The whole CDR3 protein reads CASSESRTVAKNIQYF.

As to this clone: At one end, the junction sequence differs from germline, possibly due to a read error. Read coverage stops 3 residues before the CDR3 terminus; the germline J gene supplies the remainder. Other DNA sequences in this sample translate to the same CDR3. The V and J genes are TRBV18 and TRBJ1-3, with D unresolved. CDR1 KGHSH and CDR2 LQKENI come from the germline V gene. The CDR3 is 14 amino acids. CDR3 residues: CASSPAGGGNTIYF. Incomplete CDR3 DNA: TGTGCCAGCTCACCAGCGGGTGGTGGAAACACT. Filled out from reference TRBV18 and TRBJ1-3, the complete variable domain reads NAGVMQNPRHLVRRRGQEARLRCSPMKGHSHVYWYRQLPEEGLKFMVYLQKENIIDESGMPKERFSAEFPKEGPSILRIQQVVRGDSAAYFCASSPAGGGNTIYFGEGSWLTVV.

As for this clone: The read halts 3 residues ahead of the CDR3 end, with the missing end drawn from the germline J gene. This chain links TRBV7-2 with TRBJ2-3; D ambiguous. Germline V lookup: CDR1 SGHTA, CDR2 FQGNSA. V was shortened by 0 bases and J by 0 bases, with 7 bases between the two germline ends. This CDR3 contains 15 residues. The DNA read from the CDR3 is TGTACCAGCAGCTTAGCTGGGCCAAGCACAGATACG. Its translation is CTSSLAGPSTDT. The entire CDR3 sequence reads CTSSLAGPSTDTQYF.

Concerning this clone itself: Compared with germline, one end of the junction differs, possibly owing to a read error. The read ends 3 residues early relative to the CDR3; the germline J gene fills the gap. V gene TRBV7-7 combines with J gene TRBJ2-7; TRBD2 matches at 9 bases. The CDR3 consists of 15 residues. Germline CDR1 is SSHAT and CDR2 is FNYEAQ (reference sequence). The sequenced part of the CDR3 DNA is TGTGCTAGCAGCTTCCGACTAGCGGAGCCCTACGAG. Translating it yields CASSFRLAEPYE. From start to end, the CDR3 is CASSFRLAEPYEQYF.

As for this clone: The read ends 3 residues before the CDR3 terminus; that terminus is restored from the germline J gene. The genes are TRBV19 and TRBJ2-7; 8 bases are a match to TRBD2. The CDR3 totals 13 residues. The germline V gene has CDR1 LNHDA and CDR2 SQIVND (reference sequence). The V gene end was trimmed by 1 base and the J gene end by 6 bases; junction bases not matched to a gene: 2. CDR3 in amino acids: CASSIGGRSEQYF. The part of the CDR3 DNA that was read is TGTGCCAGTAGTATAGGCGGGAGGTCCGAG.

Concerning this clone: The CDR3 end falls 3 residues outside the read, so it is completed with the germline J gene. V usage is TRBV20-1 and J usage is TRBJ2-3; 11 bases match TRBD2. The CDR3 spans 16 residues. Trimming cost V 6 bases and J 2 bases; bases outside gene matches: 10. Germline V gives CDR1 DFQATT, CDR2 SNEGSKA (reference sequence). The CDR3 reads CSADSKTSGTTDTQYF. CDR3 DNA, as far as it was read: TGCAGTGCAGACTCGAAGACTAGCGGGACCACAGATACG.

The CDR3 region is CAGHTENYGYTF. The CDR3 DNA, read in part, is TGTGCCGGGCATACAGAAAACTATGGC. The V call is TRBV30, the J call TRBJ1-2; D is unresolved. The sequenced fragment ends 3 residues before the CDR3 boundary, so the rest is inferred from the germline J gene. V lost 8 bases and J lost 2, with 12 bases in between. Germline V gene sequence: CDR1 GTSNPN, CDR2 SVGIG (reference sequence). The CDR3 spans 12 residues. Based on the CDR3 plus reference TRBV30 and TRBJ1-2, the full variable domain is SQTIHQWPATLVQPVGSPLSLECTVEGTSNPNLYWYRQAAGRGLQLLFYSVGIGQISSEVPQNLSASRPQDRQFILSSKKLLLSDSGFYLCAGHTENYGYTFGSGTRLTVV.

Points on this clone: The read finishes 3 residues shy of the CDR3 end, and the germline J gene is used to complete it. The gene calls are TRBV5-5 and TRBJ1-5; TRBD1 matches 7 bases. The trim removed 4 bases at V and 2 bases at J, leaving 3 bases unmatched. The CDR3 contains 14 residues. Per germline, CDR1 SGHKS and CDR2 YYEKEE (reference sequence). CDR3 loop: CASSQGGGNQPQHF. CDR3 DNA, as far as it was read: TGTGCCAGCAGCCAGGGGGGAGGCAATCAGCCC. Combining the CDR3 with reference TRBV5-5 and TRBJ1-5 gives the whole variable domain DAGVTQSPTHLIKTRGQQVTLRCSPISGHKSVSWYQQVLGQGPQFIFQYYEKEERGRGNFPDRFSARQFPNYSSELNVNALLLGDSALYLCASSQGGGNQPQHFGDGTRLSIL.

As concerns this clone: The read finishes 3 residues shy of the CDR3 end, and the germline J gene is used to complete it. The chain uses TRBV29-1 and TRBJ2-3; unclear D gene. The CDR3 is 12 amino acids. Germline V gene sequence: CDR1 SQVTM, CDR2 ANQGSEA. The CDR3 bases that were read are TGCAGCGTTTGGGCAGGATTTATGTCG. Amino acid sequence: CSVWAGFMS. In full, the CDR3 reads CSVWAGFMSQYF.

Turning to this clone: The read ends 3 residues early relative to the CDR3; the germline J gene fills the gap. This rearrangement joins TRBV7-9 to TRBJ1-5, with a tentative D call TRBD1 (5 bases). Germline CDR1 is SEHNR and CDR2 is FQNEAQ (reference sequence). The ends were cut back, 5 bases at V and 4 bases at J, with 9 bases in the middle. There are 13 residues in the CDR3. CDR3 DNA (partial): TGTGCCAGCAGCCAGGACACGAATCAGCCC. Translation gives CASSQDTNQP. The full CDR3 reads CASSQDTNQPQHF.

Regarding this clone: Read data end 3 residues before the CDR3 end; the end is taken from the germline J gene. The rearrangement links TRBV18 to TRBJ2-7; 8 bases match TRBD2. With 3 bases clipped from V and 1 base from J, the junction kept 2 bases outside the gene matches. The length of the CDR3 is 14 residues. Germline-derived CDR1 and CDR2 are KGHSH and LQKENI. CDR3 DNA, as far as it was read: TGTGCCAGCTCACCCGTAGCGGGGTCCTACGAG. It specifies CASSPVAGSYE. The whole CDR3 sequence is CASSPVAGSYEQYF.

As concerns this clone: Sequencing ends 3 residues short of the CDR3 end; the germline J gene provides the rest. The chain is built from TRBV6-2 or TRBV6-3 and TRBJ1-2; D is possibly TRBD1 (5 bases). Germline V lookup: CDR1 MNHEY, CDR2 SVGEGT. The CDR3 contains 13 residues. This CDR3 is CASSYDVGTDYTF. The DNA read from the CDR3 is TGTGCCAGCAGTTATGATGTTGGGACTGAC.

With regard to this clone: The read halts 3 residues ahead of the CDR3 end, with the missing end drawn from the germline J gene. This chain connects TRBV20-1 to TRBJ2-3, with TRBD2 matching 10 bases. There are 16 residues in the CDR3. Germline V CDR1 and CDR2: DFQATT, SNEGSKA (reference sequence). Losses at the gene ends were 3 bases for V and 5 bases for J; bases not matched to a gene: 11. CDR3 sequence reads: CSASKASGRDRDTQYF. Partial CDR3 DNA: TGCAGTGCTAGTAAGGCTAGCGGGAGAGATAGAGATACG.

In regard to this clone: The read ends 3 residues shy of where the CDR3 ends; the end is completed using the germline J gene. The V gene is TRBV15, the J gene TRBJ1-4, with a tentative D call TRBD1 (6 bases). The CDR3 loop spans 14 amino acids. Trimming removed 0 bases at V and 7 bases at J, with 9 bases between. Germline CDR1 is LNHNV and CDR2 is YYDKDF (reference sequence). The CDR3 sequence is CATSRDRGAEKLFF. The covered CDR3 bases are TGTGCCACCAGCAGAGACAGGGGAGCTGAAAAA.

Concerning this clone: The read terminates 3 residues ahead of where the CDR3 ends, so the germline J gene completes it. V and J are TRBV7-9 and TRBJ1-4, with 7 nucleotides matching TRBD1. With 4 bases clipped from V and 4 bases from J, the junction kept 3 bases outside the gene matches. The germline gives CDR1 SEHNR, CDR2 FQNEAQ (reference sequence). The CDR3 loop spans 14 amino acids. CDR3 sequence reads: CASSYTGVNEKLFF. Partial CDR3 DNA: TGTGCCAGCAGCTATACAGGGGTTAATGAAAAA.

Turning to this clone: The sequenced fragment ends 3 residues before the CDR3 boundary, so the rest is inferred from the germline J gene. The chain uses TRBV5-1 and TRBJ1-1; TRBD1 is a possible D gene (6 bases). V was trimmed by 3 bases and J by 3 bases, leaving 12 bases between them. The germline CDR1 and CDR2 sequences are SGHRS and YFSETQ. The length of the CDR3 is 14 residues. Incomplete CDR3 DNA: TGCGCCAGCAGCTCGTTGTACAGGGACACTGAA. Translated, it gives CASSSLYRDTE. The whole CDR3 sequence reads CASSSLYRDTEAFF.

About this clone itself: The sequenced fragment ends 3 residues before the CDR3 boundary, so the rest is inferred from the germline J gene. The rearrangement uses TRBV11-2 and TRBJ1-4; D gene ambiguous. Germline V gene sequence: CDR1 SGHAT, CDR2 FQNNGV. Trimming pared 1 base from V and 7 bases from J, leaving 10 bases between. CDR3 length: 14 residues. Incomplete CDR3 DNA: TGTGCCAGCAGCTTAGGCAGATTAGCTGAAAAA. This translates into CASSLGRLAEK. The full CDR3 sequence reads CASSLGRLAEKLFF.

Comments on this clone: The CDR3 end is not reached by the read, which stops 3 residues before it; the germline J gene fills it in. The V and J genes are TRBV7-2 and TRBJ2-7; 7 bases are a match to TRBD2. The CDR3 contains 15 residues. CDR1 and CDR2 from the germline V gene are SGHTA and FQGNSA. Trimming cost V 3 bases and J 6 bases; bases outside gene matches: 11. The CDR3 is CASSFRREFWAEQYF. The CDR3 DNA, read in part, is TGTGCCAGCAGCTTTCGGCGGGAGTTTTGGGCCGAG.

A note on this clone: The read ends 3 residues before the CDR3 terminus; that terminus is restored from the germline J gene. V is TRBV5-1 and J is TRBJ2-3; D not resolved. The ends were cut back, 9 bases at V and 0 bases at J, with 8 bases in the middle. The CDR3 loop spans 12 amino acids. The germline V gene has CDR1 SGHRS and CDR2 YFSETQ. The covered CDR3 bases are TGCGCCAACAAACCTAGCACAGATACG. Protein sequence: CANKPSTDT. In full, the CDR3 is CANKPSTDTQYF.

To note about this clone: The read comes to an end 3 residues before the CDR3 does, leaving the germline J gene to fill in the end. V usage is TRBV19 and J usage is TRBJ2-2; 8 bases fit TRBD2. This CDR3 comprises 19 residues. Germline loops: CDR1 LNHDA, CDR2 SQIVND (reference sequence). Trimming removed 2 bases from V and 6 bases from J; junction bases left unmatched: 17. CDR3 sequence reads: CASSIWPGYGSGMAGELFF. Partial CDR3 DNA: TGTGCCAGTAGTATATGGCCGGGGTACGGTAGCGGGATGGCCGGGGAG.

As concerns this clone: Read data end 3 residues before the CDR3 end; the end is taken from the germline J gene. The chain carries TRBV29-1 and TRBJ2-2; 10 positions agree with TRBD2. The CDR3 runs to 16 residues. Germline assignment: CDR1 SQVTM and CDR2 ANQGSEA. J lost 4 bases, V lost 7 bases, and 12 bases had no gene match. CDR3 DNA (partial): TGCAGCGCCGTACGGACTAGCGGAGGGGTCACCGGGGAG. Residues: CSAVRTSGGVTGE. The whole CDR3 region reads CSAVRTSGGVTGELFF.